The rows below give T cell receptor beta chains drawn from one sample of a study of T cells in Graves' hyperthyroidism and ophthalmopathy. One entry per CDR3 protein results from TCRdb running MiXCR on the multiplex PCR reads. Counted here are 45,000 to 75,000 distinct CDR3 sequences, roughly 50% occurring once; the ten biggest clones make up roughly an eighth. Sequences were obtained from blood. The receptors originated from a woman younger than 45 with Graves' ophthalmopathy. The CDR3 runs from the conserved cysteine through the conserved F or W. D genes are given only for firm matches. The listing skips clone size in some rows; elsewhere it reads once, few, many or a size class.

NA | NA | TRBJ1-2 | TRBV19 | 14 | CASSGDGGHYGYTF | TGTGCCAGTTCGGGGGACGGGGGGCACTATGGCTACACCTTC
NA | NA | TRBJ1-1 | TRBV7-9 | 14 | CASSLEGENTEAFF | TGTGCCAGCAGCTTAGAGGGGGAAAATACTGAAGCTTTCTTT
TRBD2 | once | TRBJ2-7 | TRBV5-6 | 16 | CASSLGGGGRAYEQYF | TGTGCCAGCAGCCTCGGAGGAGGTGGGAGGGCCTACGAGCAGTACTTC
NA | many | TRBJ2-3 | TRBV28 | 12 | CASSLLAGKQSF | TGTGCCAGCAGTTTATTGGCAGGGAAACAGAGTTTT
NA | many | TRBJ2-3 | TRBV27 | 14 | CASSFYGSTDTQYF | TGTGCCAGCAGTTTCTATGGAAGCACAGATACGCAGTATTTT
NA | NA | TRBJ1-5 | TRBV7-9 | 13 | CASSLSFNQLKHF | TGTGCCAGCAGCTTATCTTTTAATCAGCTCAAGCATTTT
TRBD1 | NA | TRBJ2-6 | TRBV27 | 18 | CASSPSGTGGAGANVLTF | TGTGCCAGCAGTCCCTCCGGGACAGGGGGTGCTGGGGCCAACGTCCTGACTTTC
TRBD2 | NA | TRBJ2-1 | TRBV29-1 | 18 | CSVERRASGTSGYNEQFF | TGCAGCGTTGAAAGGAGGGCTAGCGGGACTAGCGGATACAATGAGCAGTTCTTC
TRBD1 | many | TRBJ1-2 | TRBV2 | 16 | CASSRGTGGYGYGYTF | TGTGCCAGCAGCAGAGGGACAGGGGGCTATGGCTATGGCTACACCTTC
NA | many | TRBJ2-5 | TRBV25-1 | 16 | CASSEYKDGYQETQYF | TGTGCCAGCAGTGAATATAAAGACGGTTACCAAGAGACCCAGTACTTC
NA | NA | TRBJ1-1 | TRBV19 | 14 | CASGEQGRLTEAFF | TGTGCCAGTGGTGAGCAGGGGCGGCTCACTGAAGCTTTCTTT
NA | medium-sized | TRBJ2-3 | TRBV10-1 | 10 | CAIRADTQYF | TGCGCCATCAGGGCAGATACGCAGTATTTT
TRBD1 | NA | TRBJ2-7 | TRBV7-9 | 14 | CASATGTGAYEQYF | TGTGCCAGCGCTACCGGGACAGGAGCCTACGAGCAGTACTTC
NA | many | TRBJ1-1 | TRBV3-1 | 14 | CASSQAGRNTEAFF | TGTGCCAGCAGCCAAGCTGGAAGGAACACTGAAGCTTTCTTT
TRBD2 | many | TRBJ2-5 | TRBV12-3/TRBV12-4 | 16 | CASSPDPSGRGETQYF | TGTGCCAGCAGTCCAGACCCTAGCGGGAGGGGCGAGACCCAGTACTTC
NA | NA | TRBJ2-3 | TRBV18 | 13 | CASSPLQTDTQYF | TGTGCCAGCTCACCACTGCAGACAGATACGCAGTATTTT
TRBD2 | NA | TRBJ2-7 | TRBV10-3 | 15 | CAISESLAGAVEQYF | TGTGCCATCAGTGAGTCCTTAGCGGGTGCGGTGGAGCAGTACTTC